The 29 T cell receptor beta chains below come from one sample, sequenced in a study of blood T cell repertoires in COVID-19. Profiling relied on immunoSEQ multiplex PCR, and the TCRdb table lists in-frame clones only, not all of them. The sample carries around 130,000 clones, around 86% recorded once. The sequenced sample consisted of peripheral blood. Receptors were obtained from a human donor in a cohort sampled during active COVID-19.

V is TRBV28 and J is TRBJ2-7; D not resolved. The length of the CDR3 is 12 residues. V shed 2 bases and J shed 5 bases, with 7 bases lying between them. The V gene's germline CDR1 is MDHEN and CDR2 SYDVKM. The CDR3 sequence is CASSLVFHEQYF. For the CDR3, the DNA is TGTGCCAGCAGTTTAGTCTTCCACGAGCAGTACTTC.

The chain couples TRBV28 to TRBJ2-7, with 8 bases matching TRBD1. V was clipped by 5 bases and J by 3 bases; unmatched bases: 27. This CDR3 region has 21 residues. CDR1 is MDHEN, CDR2 SYDVKM, per germline. The CDR3 bases are TGTGCCAGCAGTGCACTGAAACGTCAGGGGGCCGGTTCTCTCTGGAGCTACGAGCAGTACTTC. Translating gives CASSALKRQGAGSLWSYEQYF. Combining the CDR3 with reference TRBV28 and TRBJ2-7 gives the whole variable domain DVKVTQSSRYLVKRTGEKVFLECVQDMDHENMFWYRQDPGLGLRLIYFSYDVKMKEKGDIPEGYSVSREKKERFSLILESASTNQTSMYLCASSALKRQGAGSLWSYEQYFGPGTRLTVT.

This chain connects TRBV5-1 to TRBJ1-4, with D tentatively TRBD1 (6 bases). The V end was cut by 3 bases, the J end by 8 bases, with 20 bases between. The CDR3 is 16 residues long. CDR1 and CDR2 from the germline V gene are SGHRS and YFSETQ. The CDR3 nucleotides read TGCGCCAGCAGCTCCCAACAGACAGGCGTTGGGGAAAAACTGTTTTTT. Translated: CASSSQQTGVGEKLFF.

This clone has just one count. This chain links TRBV28 with TRBJ2-6, with a possible D match to TRBD2 (7 bases). CDR1 is MDHEN, CDR2 SYDVKM, per germline. The V end lost 5 bases, the J end lost 0 bases, and 23 bases lay between the germline ends. The CDR3 is made up of 20 amino acids. DNA for the CDR3: TGTGCCAGCAGTGCCCGCCGAGGCGGGGGCGGTAACTCTGGGGCCAACGTCCTGACTTTC. Protein sequence: CASSARRGGGGNSGANVLTF.

In this sample, this clone turned up a few times. The CDR3 is CASSTSYEQYF. The DNA of the CDR3 is TGTGCCAGCAGCACTAGCTACGAGCAGTACTTC. The J gene is TRBJ2-7, the V gene TRBV12-3 or TRBV12-4; D may be TRBD2 (5 bases). This CDR3 spans 11 amino acids. The V and J ends lost 6 bases and 3 bases respectively, with 6 bases between them.

The chain employs TRBV30 and TRBJ2-7; 8 nucleotides line up with TRBD2. Germline-derived CDR1 and CDR2 are GTSNPN and SVGIG (reference sequence). The CDR3 extends over 16 amino acids. V shed 1 base and J 3 bases; nucleotides not matched to a gene: 11. This chain's CDR3 is CAWSDPRGAGGYEQYF. DNA of the CDR3: TGTGCCTGGAGTGACCCCCGAGGGGCGGGGGGCTACGAGCAGTACTTC.

The chain uses TRBV28 and TRBJ1-4, with 8 bases lining up with TRBD1. With 4 bases clipped from V and 7 bases from J, the junction kept 8 bases outside the gene matches. The CDR3 is made up of 15 amino acids. Looked up from germline, CDR1 is MDHEN and CDR2 is SYDVKM. CDR3 sequence (DNA): TGTGCCAGCAGTTCCCCCGGACAGGGCGGTGAAAAACTGTTTTTT. Protein sequence: CASSSPGQGGEKLFF.

The chain joins TRBV12-2 to TRBJ1-3. TRBV12-2 is described as a pseudogene. This CDR3 region has 14 residues. Written as DNA, the CDR3 is TGTGCAAGTCGCTTAGATGTCCATGGAGACACCATATATTTT. Translating gives CASRLDVHGDTIYF.

This clone was detected only a few times. CDR3 DNA: TGTGCCAGCAGCCTCGTGGACCGGGACAGCAATGAAAAACTGTTTTTT. Encoded protein: CASSLVDRDSNEKLFF. V and J are TRBV3-1 (or the pseudogene TRBV3-2) and TRBJ1-4, with TRBD1 matching 7 bases. Per germline, CDR1 LGHDT and CDR2 YNNKEL (reference sequence). This CDR3 is built from 16 residues. V lost 4 bases and J lost 5; bases outside the gene matches: 10.

This clone was counted a few times. The rearrangement joins TRBV28 to TRBJ2-1, with a possible D match to TRBD1 (6 bases). Germline lookup yields CDR1 MDHEN and CDR2 SYDVKM. V shed 3 bases and J shed 2 bases, with 17 bases lying between them. There are 17 residues in the CDR3. The CDR3 is CASSFPRRDITYNEQFF. The CDR3 DNA is TGTGCCAGCAGTTTCCCAAGAAGGGACATAACCTACAATGAGCAGTTCTTC.

The genes are TRBV7-3 and TRBJ1-6; D might be TRBD1 (6 bases). Germline assignment: CDR1 SGHTA and CDR2 FQGTGA. CDR3 length equals 15 residues. Trimming took 4 bases from V and 9 from J, leaving 16 bases between them. The DNA of the CDR3 is TGTGCCAGCAGCTCCGCGGGGGACAAGGGTTCACCCCTCCACTTT. Its translation: CASSSAGDKGSPLHF.

The chain joins TRBV5-1 to TRBJ1-1; 8 bases align to TRBD1. Germline CDR1 is SGHRS and CDR2 is YFSETQ. The CDR3 loop spans 13 amino acids. V lost 5 bases and J lost 5; bases outside the gene matches: 5. In DNA, the CDR3 is TGCGCCAGCAGTCGGGGACAGGAGACTGAAGCTTTCTTT. Amino acids: CASSRGQETEAFF.

As DNA, the CDR3 is TGCGCCAGCAGCCCGGACGGGGTCCAAGAGACCCAGTACTTC. Its translation is CASSPDGVQETQYF. This sequence joins TRBV5-1 and TRBJ2-5, with D possibly matching TRBD2 (5 bases). The CDR3 is made up of 14 amino acids. The germline gives CDR1 SGHRS, CDR2 YFSETQ. Deletions cut 4 bases from V and 1 base from J, with 11 bases between.

This clone was detected once. V is TRBV29-1 and J is TRBJ2-7; TRBD2 matches 7 bases. The length of the CDR3 is 15 residues. Trimming took 1 base from V and 3 from J; bases not matched to a gene: 9. Germline CDR1 is SQVTM and CDR2 is ANQGSEA. The CDR3 sequence: CSVEVLVRGSYEQYF. CDR3 coding DNA: TGCAGCGTTGAAGTTCTTGTGCGCGGGAGCTACGAGCAGTACTTC.

The rearrangement uses TRBV2 and TRBJ1-1, with TRBD1 matching 7 bases. Germline V gene sequence: CDR1 SNHLY, CDR2 FYNNEI. After removal of 5 bases from V and 4 bases from J, the junction contained 4 bases not matched to a gene. The CDR3 loop spans 13 amino acids. DNA of the CDR3: TGTGCCAGCAGTTCGACAGGGATCACTGAAGCTTTCTTT. It yields the protein CASSSTGITEAFF. The whole variable domain, remainder taken from reference TRBV2 and TRBJ1-1, is EPEVTQTPSHQVTQMGQEVILRCVPISNHLYFYWYRQILGQKVEFLVSFYNNEISEKSEIFDDQFSVERPDGSNFTLKIRSTKLEDSAMYFCASSSTGITEAFFGQGTRLTVV.

This rearrangement joins TRBV5-5 to TRBJ2-3; tentative D call: TRBD1 (5 bases). Deletions cut 0 bases from V and 2 bases from J, with 16 bases between. Germline V gives CDR1 SGHKS, CDR2 YYEKEE (reference sequence). CDR3 size: 17 residues. This CDR3 reads CASSLAFVSGATDTQYF. The CDR3 bases are TGTGCCAGCAGCTTGGCTTTCGTATCTGGGGCCACAGATACGCAGTATTTT.

The sample holds a few counts of this clone. The rearrangement links TRBV28 to TRBJ2-3; 7 nucleotides align to TRBD2. The V gene's germline CDR1 is MDHEN and CDR2 SYDVKM. The CDR3 covers 13 residues. V trimming: 4 bases; J trimming: 13 bases; junction bases outside the gene matches: 11. CDR3 in DNA: TGTGCCAGCAGTTCCCTAGCGGTTCTCTCGAAGTATTTT. This translates into CASSSLAVLSKYF.

The chain employs TRBV6-4 and TRBJ2-2; 8 nucleotides line up with TRBD1. CDR1 MRHNA and CDR2 SNTAGT come from the germline V gene. The CDR3 sequence is 14 residues long. With 3 bases clipped from V and 5 bases from J, the junction kept 2 bases outside the gene matches. The CDR3 spells CASSETGVTGELFF. In nucleotides, the CDR3 is TGTGCCAGCAGTGAGACAGGGGTTACCGGGGAGCTGTTTTTT.

V usage is TRBV27 and J usage is TRBJ1-6; TRBD1 might be the D (5 bases). The CDR3 is made up of 14 amino acids. The V end lost 4 bases, the J end lost 9 bases, and 13 bases lay between the germline ends. The V gene's germline CDR1 is MNHEY and CDR2 SMNVEV (reference sequence). Here the CDR3 reads CASSSTRTSSPLHF. For the CDR3, the DNA is TGTGCCAGCAGTTCAACCCGGACATCTTCACCCCTCCACTTT.

The chain uses TRBV19 and TRBJ2-2; the D is unclear. The CDR3 totals 12 residues. The germline V gene has CDR1 LNHDA and CDR2 SQIVND (reference sequence). V lost 6 bases, J lost 2 bases, and 4 bases lay in between. The DNA of the CDR3 is TGTGCCAGTAGCAAAAACACCGGGGAGCTGTTTTTT. This sequence encodes CASSKNTGELFF.

This clone was seen more than once but under ten times. The V call is TRBV28, the J call TRBJ2-3; the match to TRBD1 covers 9 bases. The CDR3 length is 18 residues. The V segment lost 1 base and the J segment 1 base; nucleotides outside the gene matches: 9. Germline CDR1 MDHEN, CDR2 SYDVKM. The CDR3 reads CASSLLDLRTGGTDTQYF. The CDR3 nucleotides are TGTGCCAGCAGTTTATTGGACCTTAGGACAGGGGGCACAGATACGCAGTATTTT.

The chain links TRBV7-6 to TRBJ2-7; 10 nucleotides match TRBD1. V shed 5 bases, J shed 0 bases, and the junction held 13 bases outside the gene matches. The CDR3 contains 18 residues. Per the germline V gene, CDR1 is SGHVS and CDR2 is FNYEAQ. CDR3 loop: CASSRGQGRHSPSYEQYF. The CDR3 DNA is TGTGCCAGCAGCAGGGGACAGGGGCGGCACTCTCCCTCCTACGAGCAGTACTTC. Variable domain in full (rest from reference TRBV7-6 and TRBJ2-7): GAGVSQSPRYKVTKRGQDVALRCDPISGHVSLYWYRQALGQGPEFLTYFNYEAQQDKSGLPNDRFSAERPEGSISTLTIQRTEQRDSAMYRCASSRGQGRHSPSYEQYFGPGTRLTVT.

V and J are TRBV30 and TRBJ1-5, with D perhaps TRBD1 (5 bases). This CDR3 is built from 15 residues. The germline CDR1 and CDR2 sequences are GTSNPN and SVGIG (reference sequence). V was clipped by 4 bases and J by 2 bases, with 15 bases between them. The CDR3 coding sequence is TGTGCCTGGAACACCGGGGGATATGGCAATCAGCCCCAGCATTTT. Translating it yields CAWNTGGYGNQPQHF.

The V call is TRBV3-1 (or the pseudogene TRBV3-2), the J call TRBJ2-5, with D maybe TRBD2 (6 bases). The V gene lost 2 bases and the J gene lost 5 bases, with 15 bases spanning the gap. Germline assignment: CDR1 LGHDT and CDR2 YNNKEL (reference sequence). The CDR3 length is 15 residues. CDR3 sequence: CASSQNRARGETQYF. As DNA, the CDR3 is TGTGCCAGCAGCCAAAACCGGGCCCGGGGGGAGACCCAGTACTTC.

This chain uses TRBV19 with TRBJ1-1; 8 nucleotides match TRBD1. V shed 3 bases, J shed 5 bases, and the junction held 8 bases outside the gene matches. CDR1 and CDR2 from the germline V gene are LNHDA and SQIVND (reference sequence). The CDR3 consists of 15 residues. The CDR3 DNA reads TGTGCCAGTAGTATCGACAGGGGAAGCGGGACTGAAGCTTTCTTT. It is translated as CASSIDRGSGTEAFF.

This sequence joins TRBV29-1 and TRBJ2-7; D is undetermined. Deletions cut 1 base from V and 0 bases from J, with 13 bases between. The CDR3 runs 15 residues. Germline CDR1 reads SQVTM; CDR2 reads ANQGSEA. CDR3 DNA sequence: TGCAGCGTTGAAGTGGAGATCACAAGCTCCTACGAGCAGTACTTC. Residues: CSVEVEITSSYEQYF.

The CDR3 nucleotides read TGTGCCAGCAGAAAACGGGGGTTGAGCACTGAAGCTTTCTTT. This encodes CASRKRGLSTEAFF. The J gene is TRBJ1-1, the V gene TRBV28, with D possibly TRBD1 on 5 matching bases. CDR3 length: 14 amino acids. Germline CDR1 is MDHEN and CDR2 is SYDVKM. V lost 6 bases and J 4 bases, leaving 15 bases between the germline ends.

This chain connects TRBV21-1 to TRBJ2-7; TRBD2 is the table's D call, not checked against the DNA. TRBV21-1 is an annotated pseudogene. The CDR3 has 16 residues. CDR3 residues: CASSKKAGKSSYEQYF. Written as DNA, the CDR3 is TGTGCCAGCAGCAAAAAGGCGGGGAAGAGCTCCTACGAGCAGTACTTC.

The V call is TRBV3-1 (or the pseudogene TRBV3-2), the J call TRBJ2-7, with 8 positions matching TRBD2. The CDR3 has 15 amino acids. The V gene end was trimmed by 1 base and the J gene end by 7 bases; junction bases not matched to a gene: 9. CDR1 is LGHDT and CDR2 is YNNKEL in the germline V gene (reference sequence). CDR3: CASSQGAAGVGEQYF. DNA for the CDR3: TGTGCCAGCAGCCAAGGTGCAGCGGGAGTGGGGGAGCAGTACTTC.